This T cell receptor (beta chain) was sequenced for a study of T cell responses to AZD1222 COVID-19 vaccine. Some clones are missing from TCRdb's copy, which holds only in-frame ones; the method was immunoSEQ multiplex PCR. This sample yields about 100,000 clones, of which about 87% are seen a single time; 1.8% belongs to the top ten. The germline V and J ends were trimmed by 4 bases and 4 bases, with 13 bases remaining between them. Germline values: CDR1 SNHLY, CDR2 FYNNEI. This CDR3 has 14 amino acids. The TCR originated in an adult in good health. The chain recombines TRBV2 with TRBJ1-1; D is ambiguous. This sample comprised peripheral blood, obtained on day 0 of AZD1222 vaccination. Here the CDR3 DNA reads TGTGCCAGCAGTGTGCGGGGTCTGGGCACTGAAGCTTTCTTT. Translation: CASSVRGLGTEAFF.